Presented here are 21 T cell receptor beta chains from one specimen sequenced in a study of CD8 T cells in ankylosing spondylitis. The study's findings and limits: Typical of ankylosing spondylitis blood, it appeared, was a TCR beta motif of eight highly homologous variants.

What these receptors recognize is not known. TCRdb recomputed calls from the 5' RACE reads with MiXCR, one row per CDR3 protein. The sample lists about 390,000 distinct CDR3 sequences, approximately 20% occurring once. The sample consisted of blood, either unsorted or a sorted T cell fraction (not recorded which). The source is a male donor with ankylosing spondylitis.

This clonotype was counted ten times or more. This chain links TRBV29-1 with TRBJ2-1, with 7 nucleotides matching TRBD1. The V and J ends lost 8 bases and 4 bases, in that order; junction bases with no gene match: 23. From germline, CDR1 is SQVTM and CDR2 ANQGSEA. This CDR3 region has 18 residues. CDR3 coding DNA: TGCAGCTCGGGGATCGCCAGGGGGATACGACTGGGGTACAATGAGCAGTTCTTC. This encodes CSSGIARGIRLGYNEQFF.

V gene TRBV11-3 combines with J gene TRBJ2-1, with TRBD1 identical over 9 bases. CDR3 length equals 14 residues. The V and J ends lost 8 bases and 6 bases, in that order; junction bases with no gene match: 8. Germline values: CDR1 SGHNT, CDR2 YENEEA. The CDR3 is CASSIRTGVNEQFF. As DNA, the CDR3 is TGTGCCAGCTCCATCCGGACAGGGGTCAATGAGCAGTTCTTC.

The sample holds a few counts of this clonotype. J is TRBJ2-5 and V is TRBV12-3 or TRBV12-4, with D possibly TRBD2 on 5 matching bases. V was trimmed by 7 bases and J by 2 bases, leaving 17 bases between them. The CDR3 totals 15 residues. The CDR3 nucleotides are TGTGCCAGCACCATCTACGGGAATAGACAAGAGACCCAGTACTTC. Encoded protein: CASTIYGNRQETQYF.

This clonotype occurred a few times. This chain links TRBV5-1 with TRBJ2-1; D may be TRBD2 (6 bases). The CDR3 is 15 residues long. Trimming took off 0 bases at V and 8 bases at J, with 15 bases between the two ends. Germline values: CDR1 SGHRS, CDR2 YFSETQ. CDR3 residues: CASSLGGREIDEQFF. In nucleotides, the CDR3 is TGCGCCAGCAGCTTGGGGGGTCGGGAGATCGATGAGCAGTTCTTC.

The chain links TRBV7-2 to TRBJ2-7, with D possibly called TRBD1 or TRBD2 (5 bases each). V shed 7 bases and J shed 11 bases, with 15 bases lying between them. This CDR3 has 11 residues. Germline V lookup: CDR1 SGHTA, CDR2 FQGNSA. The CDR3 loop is CASTSWGMEYF. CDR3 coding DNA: TGTGCCAGCACCTCCTGGGGGATGGAGTACTTC.

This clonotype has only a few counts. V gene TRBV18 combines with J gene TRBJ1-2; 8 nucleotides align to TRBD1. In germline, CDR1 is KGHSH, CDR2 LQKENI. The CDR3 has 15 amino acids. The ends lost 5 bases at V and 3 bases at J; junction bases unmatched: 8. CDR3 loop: CASSTRTGLHYGYTF. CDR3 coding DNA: TGTGCCAGCTCAACCCGGACAGGGCTTCACTATGGCTACACCTTC.

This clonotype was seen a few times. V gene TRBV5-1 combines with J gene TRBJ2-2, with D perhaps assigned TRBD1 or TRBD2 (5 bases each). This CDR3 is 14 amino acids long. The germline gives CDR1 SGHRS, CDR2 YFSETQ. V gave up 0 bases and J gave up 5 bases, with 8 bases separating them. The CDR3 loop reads CASSLGRETGELFF. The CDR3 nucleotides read TGCGCCAGCAGCTTGGGCAGGGAGACCGGGGAGCTGTTTTTT.

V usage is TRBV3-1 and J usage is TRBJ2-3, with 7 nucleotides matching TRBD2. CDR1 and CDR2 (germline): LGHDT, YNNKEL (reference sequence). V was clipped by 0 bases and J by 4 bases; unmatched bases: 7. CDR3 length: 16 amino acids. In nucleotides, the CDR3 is TGTGCCAGCAGCCAAGATGGTGGCGGGAGATCAGATACGCAGTATTTT. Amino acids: CASSQDGGGRSDTQYF.

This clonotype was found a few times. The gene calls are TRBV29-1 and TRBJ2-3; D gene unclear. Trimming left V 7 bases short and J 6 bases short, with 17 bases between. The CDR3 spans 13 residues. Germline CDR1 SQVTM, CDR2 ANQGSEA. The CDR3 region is CSACYSQRDTQYF. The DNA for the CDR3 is TGCAGCGCCTGTTACTCCCAACGGGATACGCAGTATTTT.

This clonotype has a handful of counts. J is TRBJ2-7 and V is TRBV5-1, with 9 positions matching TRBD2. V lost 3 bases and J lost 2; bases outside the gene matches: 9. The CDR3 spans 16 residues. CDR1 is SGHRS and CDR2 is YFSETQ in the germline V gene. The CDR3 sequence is CASSSLLAGKTYEQYF. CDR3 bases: TGCGCCAGCAGCTCCCTACTAGCGGGCAAAACCTACGAGCAGTACTTC.

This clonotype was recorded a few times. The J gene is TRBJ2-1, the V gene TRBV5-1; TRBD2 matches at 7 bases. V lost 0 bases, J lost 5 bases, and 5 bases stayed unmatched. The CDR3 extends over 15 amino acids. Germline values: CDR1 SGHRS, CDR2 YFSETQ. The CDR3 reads CASSLGGSIHNEQFF. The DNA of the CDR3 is TGCGCCAGCAGCTTGGGCGGGAGTATCCACAATGAGCAGTTCTTC.

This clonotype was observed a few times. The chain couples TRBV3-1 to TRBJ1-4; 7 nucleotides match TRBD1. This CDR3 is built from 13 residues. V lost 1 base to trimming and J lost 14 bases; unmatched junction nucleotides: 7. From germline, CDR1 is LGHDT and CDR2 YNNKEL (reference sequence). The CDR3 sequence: CASSQALGDSLFF. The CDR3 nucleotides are TGTGCCAGCAGCCAAGCTCTGGGGGACAGCCTGTTTTTT. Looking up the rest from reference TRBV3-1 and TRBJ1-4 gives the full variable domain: DTAVSQTPKYLVTQMGNDKSIKCEQNLGHDTMYWYKQDSKKFLKIMFSYNNKELIINETVPNRFSPKSPDKAHLNLHINSLELGDSAVYFCASSQALGDSLFFGSGTQLSVL.

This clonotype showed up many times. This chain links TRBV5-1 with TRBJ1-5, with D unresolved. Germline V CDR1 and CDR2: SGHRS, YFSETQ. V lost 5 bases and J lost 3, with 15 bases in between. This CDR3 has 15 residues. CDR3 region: CASRPSASNNQPQHF. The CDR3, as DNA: TGCGCCAGCAGGCCCTCGGCTTCGAACAATCAGCCCCAGCATTTT.

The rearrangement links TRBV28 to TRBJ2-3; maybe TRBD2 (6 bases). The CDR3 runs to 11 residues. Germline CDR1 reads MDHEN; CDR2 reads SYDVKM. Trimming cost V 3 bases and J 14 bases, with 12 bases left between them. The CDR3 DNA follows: TGTGCCAGCAGTTTGACTCGGGAGCGGTATTTT. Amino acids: CASSLTRERYF.

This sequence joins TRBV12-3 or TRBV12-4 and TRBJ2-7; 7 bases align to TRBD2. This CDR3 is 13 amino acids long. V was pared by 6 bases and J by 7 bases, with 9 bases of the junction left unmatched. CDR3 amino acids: CASSAAGVGEQYF. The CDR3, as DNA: TGTGCCAGCAGCGCGGCGGGGGTTGGAGAGCAGTACTTC.

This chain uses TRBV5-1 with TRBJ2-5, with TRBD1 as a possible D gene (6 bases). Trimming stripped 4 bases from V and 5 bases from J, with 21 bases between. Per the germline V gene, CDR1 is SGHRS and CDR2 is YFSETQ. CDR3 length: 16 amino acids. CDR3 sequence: CASSMLTGTTGETQYF. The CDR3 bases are TGCGCCAGCAGCATGCTGACAGGTACCACGGGGGAGACCCAGTACTTC.

The CDR3 sequence is CASGLAASSTDTQYF. In nucleotides, the CDR3 is TGTGCCAGCGGGCTAGCAGCCTCTAGCACAGATACGCAGTATTTT. The rearrangement links TRBV12-3 or TRBV12-4 to TRBJ2-3; tentative D call: TRBD2 (5 bases). CDR3 length: 15 residues. Trimming left V 8 bases short and J 0 bases short, with 15 bases between.

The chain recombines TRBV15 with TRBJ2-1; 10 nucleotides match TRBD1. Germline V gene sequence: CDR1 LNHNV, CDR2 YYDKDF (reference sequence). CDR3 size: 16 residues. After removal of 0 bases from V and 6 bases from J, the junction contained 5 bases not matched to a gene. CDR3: CATSRERDRGINEQFF. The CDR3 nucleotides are TGTGCCACCAGCAGAGAGCGGGACAGGGGTATCAATGAGCAGTTCTTC.

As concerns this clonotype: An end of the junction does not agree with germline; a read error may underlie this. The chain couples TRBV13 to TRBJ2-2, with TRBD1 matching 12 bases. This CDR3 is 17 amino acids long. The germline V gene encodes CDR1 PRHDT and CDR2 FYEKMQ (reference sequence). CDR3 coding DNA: TGTGCCAGCAGCACCCGGGACAGGGGGCCGAACACCGGGGAGCTGTATTTT. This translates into CASSTRDRGPNTGELYF.

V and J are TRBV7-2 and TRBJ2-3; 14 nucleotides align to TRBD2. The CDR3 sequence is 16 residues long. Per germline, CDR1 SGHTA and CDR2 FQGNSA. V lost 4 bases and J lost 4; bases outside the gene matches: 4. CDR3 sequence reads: CASSWGLAGAADTQYF. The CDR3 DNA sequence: TGTGCCAGCAGCTGGGGACTAGCGGGAGCAGCAGATACGCAGTATTTT.

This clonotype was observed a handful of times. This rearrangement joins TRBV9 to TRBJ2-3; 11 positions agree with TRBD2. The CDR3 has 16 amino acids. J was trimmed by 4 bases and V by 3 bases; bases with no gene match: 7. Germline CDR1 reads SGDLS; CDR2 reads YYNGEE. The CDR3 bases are TGTGCCAGCAGCGCGACACTAGCGGGAGCTGCAGATACGCAGTATTTT. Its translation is CASSATLAGAADTQYF.